This T cell receptor (beta chain) was sequenced for a study of cytomegalovirus exposure and HLA in healthy donors. General study findings and limits: Presence/absence analyses treated sequencing depth as roughly uniform across donors. Within an earlier analysis, most TCR beta V segments proved productive either about 87% or about 30% of the time.

Primers included in the PCR were 60 Vbeta and 13 Jbeta primers. The protocol was immunoSEQ multiplex PCR, while the TCRdb copy is restricted to in-frame clones and leaves out a portion. This sample has about 120,000 clones, with roughly four fifths found just once. The germline V gene has CDR1 MNHNY and CDR2 SVGAGI (reference sequence). The length of the CDR3 is 16 residues. With V trimmed by 8 bases and J by 6 bases, 16 bases remained unmatched. Note on this clone: Antigen: not known.

This receptor was identified in a woman between 40 and 55 years old in good health and CMV-seropositive. Material: PBMCs. The chain uses TRBV6-6 and TRBJ2-3, with 8 bases matching TRBD2. The CDR3 sequence: CASGPAIAGRHDTQYF. The CDR3 region has the DNA TGTGCCAGCGGTCCGGCGATAGCGGGGAGGCACGATACGCAGTATTTT.